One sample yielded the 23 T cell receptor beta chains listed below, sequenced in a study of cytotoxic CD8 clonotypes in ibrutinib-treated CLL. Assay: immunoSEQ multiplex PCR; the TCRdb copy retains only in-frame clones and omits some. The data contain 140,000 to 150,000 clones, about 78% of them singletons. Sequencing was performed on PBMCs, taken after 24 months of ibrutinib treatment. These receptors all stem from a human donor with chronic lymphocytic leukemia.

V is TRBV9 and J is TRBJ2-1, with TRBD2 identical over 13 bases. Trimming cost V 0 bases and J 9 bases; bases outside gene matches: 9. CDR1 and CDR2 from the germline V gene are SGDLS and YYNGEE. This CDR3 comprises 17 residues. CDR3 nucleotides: TGTGCCAGCAGCGTAGTGGGACTAGCGGGACTAAGCGGTGAGCAGTTCTTC. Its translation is CASSVVGLAGLSGEQFF. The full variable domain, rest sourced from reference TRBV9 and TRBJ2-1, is DSGVTQTPKHLITATGQRVTLRCSPRSGDLSVYWYQQSLDQGLQFLIQYYNGEERAKGNILERFSAQQFPDLHSELNLSSLELGDSALYFCASSVVGLAGLSGEQFFGPGTRLTVL.

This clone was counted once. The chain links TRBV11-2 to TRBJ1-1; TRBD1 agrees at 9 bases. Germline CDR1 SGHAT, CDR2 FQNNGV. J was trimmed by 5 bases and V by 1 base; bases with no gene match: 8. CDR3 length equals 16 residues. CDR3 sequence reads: CASSLARDRAWTEAFF. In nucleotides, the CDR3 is TGTGCCAGCAGCTTAGCCCGGGACAGGGCATGGACTGAAGCTTTCTTT.

The DNA for the CDR3 is TGTGCCATCTCTCGCGGGGACCCTTACAATGAGCAGTTCTTC. Translated, it gives CAISRGDPYNEQFF. This rearrangement joins TRBV19 to TRBJ2-1; D is possibly TRBD2 (6 bases). The CDR3 has 14 amino acids. Deletions cut 10 bases from V and 4 bases from J, with 17 bases between. Germline V lookup: CDR1 LNHDA, CDR2 SQIVND (reference sequence).

CDR3 loop: CASSLGAGGANVLTF. The CDR3 DNA follows: TGCGCCAGCAGCTTGGGGGCTGGTGGGGCCAACGTCCTGACTTTC. This chain joins TRBV5-1 and TRBJ2-6, with D hard to call. The V end lost 0 bases, the J end lost 3 bases, and 7 bases lay between the germline ends. Germline CDR1 reads SGHRS; CDR2 reads YFSETQ. The CDR3 is 15 residues long. Combining the CDR3 with reference TRBV5-1 and TRBJ2-6 gives the whole variable domain KAGVTQTPRYLIKTRGQQVTLSCSPISGHRSVSWYQQTPGQGLQFLFEYFSETQRNKGNFPGRFSGRQFSNSRSEMNVSTLELGDSALYLCASSLGAGGANVLTFGAGSRLTVL.

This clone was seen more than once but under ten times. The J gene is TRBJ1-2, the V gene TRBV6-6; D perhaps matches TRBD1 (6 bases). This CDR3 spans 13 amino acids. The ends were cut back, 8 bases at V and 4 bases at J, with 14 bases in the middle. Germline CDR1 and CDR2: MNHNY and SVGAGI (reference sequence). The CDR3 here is CASSTGGGYGYTF. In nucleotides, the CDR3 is TGTGCCAGCTCGACAGGCGGCGGCTATGGCTACACCTTC.

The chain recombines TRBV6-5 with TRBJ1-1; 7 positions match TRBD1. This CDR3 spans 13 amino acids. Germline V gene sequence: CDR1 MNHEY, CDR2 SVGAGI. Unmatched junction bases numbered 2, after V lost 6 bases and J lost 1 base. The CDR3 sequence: CASRTGRNTEAFF. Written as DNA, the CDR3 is TGTGCCAGCAGGACAGGGCGGAACACTGAAGCTTTCTTT.

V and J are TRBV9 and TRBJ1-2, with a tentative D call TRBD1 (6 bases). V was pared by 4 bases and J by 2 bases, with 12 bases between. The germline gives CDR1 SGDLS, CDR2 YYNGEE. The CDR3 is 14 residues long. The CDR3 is CASSPDRTNYGYTF. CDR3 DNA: TGTGCCAGCAGCCCCGACAGGACCAACTATGGCTACACCTTC.

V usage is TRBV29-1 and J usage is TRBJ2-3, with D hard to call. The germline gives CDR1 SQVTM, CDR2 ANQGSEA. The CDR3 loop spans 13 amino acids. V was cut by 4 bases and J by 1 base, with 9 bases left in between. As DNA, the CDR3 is TGCAGCGTTGGGGGTGTGGGCACAGATACGCAGTATTTT. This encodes CSVGGVGTDTQYF.

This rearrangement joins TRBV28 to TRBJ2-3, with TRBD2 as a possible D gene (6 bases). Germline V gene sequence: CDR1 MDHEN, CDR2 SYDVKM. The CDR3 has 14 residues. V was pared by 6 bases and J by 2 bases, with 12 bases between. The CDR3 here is CASSPLAITDTQYF. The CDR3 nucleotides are TGTGCCAGCAGCCCGCTAGCGATCACAGATACGCAGTATTTT.

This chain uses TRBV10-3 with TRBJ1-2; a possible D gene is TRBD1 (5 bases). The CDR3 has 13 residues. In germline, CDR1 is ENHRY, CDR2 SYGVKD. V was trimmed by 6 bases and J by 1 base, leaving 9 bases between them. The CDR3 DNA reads TGTGCCATCAGCCAGGGCGTTAACTATGGCTACACCTTC. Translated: CAISQGVNYGYTF.

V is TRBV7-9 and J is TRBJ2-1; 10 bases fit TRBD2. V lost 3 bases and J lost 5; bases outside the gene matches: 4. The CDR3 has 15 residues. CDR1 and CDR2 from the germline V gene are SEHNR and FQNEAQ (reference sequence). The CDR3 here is CASSLASGGHNEQFF. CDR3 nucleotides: TGTGCCAGCAGCTTGGCTAGCGGGGGCCACAATGAGCAGTTCTTC.

This chain's CDR3 is CATNPGQGSNQPQHF. CDR3 DNA: TGTGCCACCAACCCGGGACAGGGTAGCAATCAGCCCCAGCATTTT. The J gene is TRBJ1-5, the V gene TRBV28, with TRBD1 matching 9 bases. Germline V gene lookup returns CDR1 MDHEN and CDR2 SYDVKM. The V and J ends lost 10 bases and 0 bases, in that order; junction bases with no gene match: 7. The CDR3 has 15 amino acids.

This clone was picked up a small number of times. As DNA, the CDR3 is TGTGCCACCCTATACCCCAACACCGGGGAGCTGTTTTTT. It yields the protein CATLYPNTGELFF. The chain joins TRBV28 to TRBJ2-2; D is ambiguous. Germline CDR1 is MDHEN and CDR2 is SYDVKM. Trimming took off 10 bases at V and 2 bases at J, with 11 bases between the two ends. The CDR3 extends over 13 amino acids. Variable domain in full (rest from reference TRBV28 and TRBJ2-2): DVKVTQSSRYLVKRTGEKVFLECVQDMDHENMFWYRQDPGLGLRLIYFSYDVKMKEKGDIPEGYSVSREKKERFSLILESASTNQTSMYLCATLYPNTGELFFGEGSRLTVL.

CDR3 region: CAWSLPGLAVYEQYF. The CDR3 DNA sequence: TGTGCCTGGAGTCTCCCGGGGCTAGCGGTCTACGAGCAGTACTTC. The chain uses TRBV30 and TRBJ2-7; 7 nucleotides match TRBD2. V was clipped by 2 bases and J by 3 bases; unmatched bases: 10. Germline lookup yields CDR1 GTSNPN and CDR2 SVGIG (reference sequence). There are 15 residues in the CDR3.

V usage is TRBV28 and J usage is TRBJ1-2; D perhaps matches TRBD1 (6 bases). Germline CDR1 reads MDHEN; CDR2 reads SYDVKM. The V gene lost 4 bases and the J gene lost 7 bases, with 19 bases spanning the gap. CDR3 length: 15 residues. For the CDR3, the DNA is TGTGCCAGCAGTTCAGAGACAGGCACCGGCGGTGGCTACACCTTC. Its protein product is CASSSETGTGGGYTF.

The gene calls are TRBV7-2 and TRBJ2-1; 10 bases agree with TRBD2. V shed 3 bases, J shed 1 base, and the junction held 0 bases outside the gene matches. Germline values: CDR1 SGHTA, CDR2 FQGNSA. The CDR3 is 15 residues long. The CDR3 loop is CASSFSGGSYNEQFF. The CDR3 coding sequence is TGTGCCAGCAGCTTTAGCGGGGGGTCCTACAATGAGCAGTTCTTC.

CDR3 nucleotide sequence: TGTGCCAGCAGCTTAGGGCAGCGACAAGAGACCCAGTACTTC. It specifies CASSLGQRQETQYF. V gene TRBV11-1 combines with J gene TRBJ2-5, with unresolved D. This CDR3 region has 14 residues. V was cut by 1 base and J by 2 bases, with 8 bases left in between. CDR1 and CDR2 from the germline V gene are SGHAT and FQDESV (reference sequence). Supplemented by reference TRBV11-1 and TRBJ2-5, the full variable domain reads EAEVAQSPRYKITEKSQAVAFWCDPISGHATLYWYRQILGQGPELLVQFQDESVVDDSQLPKDRFSAERLKGVDSTLKIQPAELGDSAMYLCASSLGQRQETQYFGPGTRLLVL.

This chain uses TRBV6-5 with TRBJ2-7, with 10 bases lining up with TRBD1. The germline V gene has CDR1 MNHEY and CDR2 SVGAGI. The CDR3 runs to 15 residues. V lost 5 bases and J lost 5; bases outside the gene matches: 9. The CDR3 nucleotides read TGTGCCAGCAGTCCGACCGGACAGGGGGTCCACGAGCAGTACTTC. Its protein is CASSPTGQGVHEQYF.

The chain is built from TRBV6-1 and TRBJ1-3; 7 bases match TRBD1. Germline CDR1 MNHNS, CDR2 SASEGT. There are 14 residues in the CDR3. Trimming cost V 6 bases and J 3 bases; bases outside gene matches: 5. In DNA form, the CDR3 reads TGTGCCAGCAGGGGACAGTTCTTTGGAAACACCATATATTTT. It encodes CASRGQFFGNTIYF.

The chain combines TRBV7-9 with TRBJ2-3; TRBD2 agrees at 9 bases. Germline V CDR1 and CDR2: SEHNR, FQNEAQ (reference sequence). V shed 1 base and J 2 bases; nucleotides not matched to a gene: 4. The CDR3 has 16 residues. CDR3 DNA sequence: TGTGCCAGCAGCTTAGGAGCGGGAGGCCCCACAGATACGCAGTATTTT. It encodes CASSLGAGGPTDTQYF.

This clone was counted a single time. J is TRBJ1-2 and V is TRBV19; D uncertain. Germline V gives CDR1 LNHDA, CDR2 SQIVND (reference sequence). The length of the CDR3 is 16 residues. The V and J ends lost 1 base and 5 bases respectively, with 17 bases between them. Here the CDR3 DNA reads TGTGCCAGTAGTATAGTTTGGACTTTCGCCGGATATGGCTACACCTTC. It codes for CASSIVWTFAGYGYTF.

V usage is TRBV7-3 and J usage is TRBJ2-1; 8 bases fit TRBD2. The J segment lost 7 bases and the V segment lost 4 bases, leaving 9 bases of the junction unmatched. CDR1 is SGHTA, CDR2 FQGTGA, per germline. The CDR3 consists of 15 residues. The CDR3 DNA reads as TGTGCCAGCAGCTCCCCGCTGGTAGCGGGGAATGAGCAGTTCTTC. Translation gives CASSSPLVAGNEQFF.

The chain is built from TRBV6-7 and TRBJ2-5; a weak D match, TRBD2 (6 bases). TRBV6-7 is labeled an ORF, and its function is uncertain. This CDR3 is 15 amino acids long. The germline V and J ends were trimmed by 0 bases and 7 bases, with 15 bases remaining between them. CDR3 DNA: TGTGCCAGCAGTTACTCGGGGGGTCGGCGGCGGACCCAGTACTTC. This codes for CASSYSGGRRRTQYF.